The 25 T cell receptor beta chains presented below share a single source sample, sequenced in a study of memory CD4+ T cells and cytomegalovirus serostatus. Sequenced by immunoSEQ multiplex PCR; TCRdb stores in-frame clones only, minus some. Among tens of thousands of clones listed, about 76% were seen once. Single viable CD3+CD4+CD8-CD45RO+ cells were sorted as the memory CD4+ T cells. What was sequenced was memory CD4+ T cells from blood. The receptor source for this set is an adult in good health and CMV-seronegative.

In DNA, the CDR3 is TGTGCCAGTCGTTCAAGGGGGGACTATAGCAATCAGCCCCAGCATTTT. Translation: CASRSRGDYSNQPQHF. The chain has TRBV19 and TRBJ1-5; possibly TRBD1 for D (6 bases). CDR1 is LNHDA and CDR2 is SQIVND in the germline V gene (reference sequence). V lost 8 bases and J 0 bases, leaving 17 bases between the germline ends. The CDR3 runs 16 residues.

This clone was counted only a few times. This chain uses TRBV30 with TRBJ1-1; D not certain. CDR1 is GTSNPN, CDR2 SVGIG, per germline (reference sequence). V was shortened by 2 bases and J by 8 bases, with 12 bases between the two germline ends. CDR3 length: 12 residues. The CDR3 is CAWSLKSGEAFF. DNA for the CDR3: TGTGCCTGGAGTCTAAAGAGCGGGGAAGCTTTCTTT.

In this sample, this clone turned up a few times. As DNA, the CDR3 is TGCGCCAGCAGCCCCTTCGACAGGGGAGGGACCGGGGAGCTGTTTTTT. It specifies CASSPFDRGGTGELFF. The J gene is TRBJ2-2, the V gene TRBV5-1; the D gene is possibly TRBD1 (8 bases). This CDR3 spans 16 amino acids. Germline V lookup: CDR1 SGHRS, CDR2 YFSETQ. Trimming took 4 bases from V and 5 from J, leaving 18 bases between them. The whole variable domain, filled in from reference TRBV5-1 and TRBJ2-2, reads KAGVTQTPRYLIKTRGQQVTLSCSPISGHRSVSWYQQTPGQGLQFLFEYFSETQRNKGNFPGRFSGRQFSNSRSEMNVSTLELGDSALYLCASSPFDRGGTGELFFGEGSRLTVL.

The chain links TRBV6-1 to TRBJ1-1, with a weak D call TRBD1 (6 bases). Trimming cost V 5 bases and J 6 bases, with 16 bases left between them. The germline V gene has CDR1 MNHNS and CDR2 SASEGT. The CDR3 loop spans 14 amino acids. The CDR3 here is CASSQGQAGAEAFF. The CDR3 DNA is TGTGCCAGCAGTCAGGGGCAGGCCGGGGCTGAAGCTTTCTTT.

This chain links TRBV2 with TRBJ2-5, with TRBD2 matching 7 bases. Germline V lookup: CDR1 SNHLY, CDR2 FYNNEI. The CDR3 contains 13 residues. V was pared by 8 bases and J by 1 base, with 4 bases of the junction left unmatched. CDR3 amino acids: CASGGDRQETQYF. CDR3 sequence (DNA): TGTGCCAGCGGGGGGGATCGCCAAGAGACCCAGTACTTC.

The V gene is TRBV4-1, the J gene TRBJ1-4; D is undetermined. Trimming pared 0 bases from V and 2 bases from J, leaving 13 bases between. The CDR3 is 17 amino acids. Germline V gives CDR1 MGHRA, CDR2 YSYEKL. The CDR3 sequence: CASSQDVAWQTNEKLFF. In DNA form, the CDR3 reads TGCGCCAGCAGCCAAGATGTCGCGTGGCAGACTAATGAAAAACTGTTTTTT.

Only one count was recorded for this clone. The chain is built from TRBV2 and TRBJ2-7; TRBD2 matches 15 bases. The CDR3 sequence is 14 residues long. Germline V gives CDR1 SNHLY, CDR2 FYNNEI. V shed 7 bases, J shed 5 bases, and the junction held 3 bases outside the gene matches. The CDR3 sequence is CASTGLAGGDEQYF. The DNA for the CDR3 is TGTGCCAGCACCGGACTAGCGGGGGGGGACGAGCAGTACTTC.

This clone was detected only once. The gene calls are TRBV6-5 and TRBJ1-1, with 7 bases fitting TRBD1. The CDR3 has 13 residues. Germline loops: CDR1 MNHEY, CDR2 SVGAGI. The junction had 0 bases not matched to a gene; V was cut back by 2 bases and J by 3 bases. The CDR3 here is CASSYGTDTEAFF. The CDR3 region has the DNA TGTGCCAGCAGTTACGGGACAGACACTGAAGCTTTCTTT.

The chain has TRBV19 and TRBJ2-1, with a weak D call TRBD2 (6 bases). This CDR3 contains 14 residues. Germline V gives CDR1 LNHDA, CDR2 SQIVND (reference sequence). The V gene lost 6 bases and the J gene lost 7 bases, with 16 bases spanning the gap. The CDR3 coding sequence is TGTGCCAGTAGGCCGGGGGAAACGGCTAATGAGCAGTTCTTC. Protein product: CASRPGETANEQFF.

The V gene is TRBV7-2, the J gene TRBJ2-7, with D maybe TRBD2 (6 bases). Germline V gene lookup returns CDR1 SGHTA and CDR2 FQGNSA. The CDR3 contains 15 residues. Trimming removed 1 base at V and 3 bases at J, with 13 bases between. CDR3 in DNA: TGTGCCAGCAGCTTAGATCCGGGAGTGATCTACGAGCAGTACTTC. Translation: CASSLDPGVIYEQYF.

J is TRBJ2-5 and V is TRBV2; D unresolved. The CDR3 runs 13 residues. The germline V gene has CDR1 SNHLY and CDR2 FYNNEI. With 0 bases removed from V and 6 bases from J, the gap between germline ends came to 8 bases. CDR3 bases: TGTGCCAGCAGTGAAGCATTGGGGAAGACCCAGTACTTC. Its protein is CASSEALGKTQYF.

The chain has TRBV6-5 and TRBJ1-6; D call uncertain. Germline-derived CDR1 and CDR2 are MNHEY and SVGAGI. The CDR3 length is 12 residues. V lost 4 bases and J 10 bases, leaving 8 bases between the germline ends. This CDR3 is CASSSPGSPLHF. CDR3 nucleotides: TGTGCCAGCAGTTCCCCGGGCTCACCCCTCCACTTT.

The chain has TRBV5-6 and TRBJ1-6; 10 bases map to TRBD1. This CDR3 is built from 15 residues. J was trimmed by 6 bases and V by 4 bases; bases with no gene match: 4. CDR1 is SGHDT and CDR2 is YYEEEE in the germline V gene. The CDR3 sequence: CASSRRTGGNSPLHF. The CDR3 nucleotides read TGTGCCAGCAGCAGGCGGACAGGGGGTAATTCACCCCTCCACTTT.

The V and J genes are TRBV7-9 and TRBJ2-7; D is undetermined. V was shortened by 10 bases and J by 1 base, with 11 bases between the two germline ends. The CDR3 loop spans 12 amino acids. Germline loops: CDR1 SEHNR, CDR2 FQNEAQ (reference sequence). The CDR3 nucleotides are TGTGCCACCGTGACGGGTTCCTACGAGCAGTACTTC. Translating it yields CATVTGSYEQYF.

The chain combines TRBV18 with TRBJ1-6; 8 bases map to TRBD1. The CDR3 totals 14 residues. Germline assignment: CDR1 KGHSH and CDR2 LQKENI. Unmatched junction bases numbered 6, after V lost 6 bases and J lost 8 bases. The CDR3 region has the DNA TGTGCCAGCTCCGGACAGGGATTGGATTCACCCCTCCACTTT. Protein sequence: CASSGQGLDSPLHF.

The J gene is TRBJ2-7, the V gene TRBV7-8; 7 positions agree with TRBD1. Germline trimming cut 5 bases from V and 3 bases from J; bases unmatched to any gene: 10. The CDR3 runs 15 residues. Per germline, CDR1 SGHVS and CDR2 FQNEAQ. CDR3 sequence reads: CASSPYRQGGYEQYF. CDR3 sequence (DNA): TGTGCCAGCAGCCCGTACCGACAGGGCGGCTACGAGCAGTACTTC.

The chain combines TRBV5-1 with TRBJ1-2, with a tentative D call TRBD1 (6 bases). The CDR3 runs 14 residues. Trimming pared 2 bases from V and 4 bases from J, leaving 12 bases between. CDR1 is SGHRS, CDR2 YFSETQ, per germline. The CDR3, as DNA: TGCGCCAGCAGCTTACAGGGTCAGGGCTATGGCTACACCTTC. It yields the protein CASSLQGQGYGYTF.

The chain recombines TRBV19 with TRBJ1-2; possible D gene TRBD1, 6 bases. CDR3 length: 14 residues. CDR1 is LNHDA, CDR2 SQIVND, per germline (reference sequence). Trimming removed 5 bases at V and 4 bases at J, with 14 bases between. CDR3 region: CASSPLTGAYGYTF. The DNA of the CDR3 is TGTGCCAGTAGTCCCCTGACAGGAGCCTATGGCTACACCTTC.

The CDR3 DNA reads TGTGCCAGCAGGGGGGACAGTCTCTACGAGCAGTACTTC. Its translation: CASRGDSLYEQYF. The V and J genes are TRBV6-1 and TRBJ2-7; the match to TRBD1 covers 7 bases. CDR1 and CDR2 (germline): MNHNS, SASEGT. CDR3 length equals 13 residues. V was pared by 6 bases and J by 3 bases, with 5 bases of the junction left unmatched.

The V and J genes are TRBV5-1 and TRBJ2-4; D ambiguous. The germline V gene encodes CDR1 SGHRS and CDR2 YFSETQ. The CDR3 is made up of 16 amino acids. With 4 bases removed from V and 7 bases from J, the gap between germline ends came to 21 bases. The CDR3 region has the DNA TGCGCCAGCAGCGCAGAGCATTCCACCCCTTCGAACATTCAGTACTTC. Amino acids: CASSAEHSTPSNIQYF.

The chain links TRBV11-3 to TRBJ2-1; D is uncertain. The CDR3 spans 16 residues. V lost 5 bases, J lost 5 bases, and 19 bases lay in between. Germline CDR1 is SGHNT and CDR2 is YENEEA. CDR3 residues: CASSAHYSSDDNEQFF. The CDR3, as DNA: TGTGCCAGCAGCGCCCATTATTCTTCGGACGACAATGAGCAGTTCTTC.

The chain couples TRBV5-1 to TRBJ2-7, with 9 bases lining up with TRBD2. The CDR3 contains 16 residues. Germline CDR1 SGHRS, CDR2 YFSETQ. The trim removed 1 base at V and 4 bases at J, leaving 9 bases unmatched. The CDR3 sequence is CASSLTSGSSLYEQYF. The CDR3 DNA reads TGCGCCAGCAGCTTGACTAGCGGGTCGTCTTTATACGAGCAGTACTTC.

The chain links TRBV7-2 to TRBJ2-5; D is ambiguous. CDR3 length: 15 amino acids. V lost 2 bases, J lost 2 bases, and 12 bases lay in between. Germline V gene data show CDR1 as SGHTA and CDR2 as FQGNSA. In DNA form, the CDR3 reads TGTGCCAGCAGCTTAATTCTGGGCCCGCAAGAGACCCAGTACTTC. It yields the protein CASSLILGPQETQYF.

A single count supports this clone. The chain joins TRBV4-2 to TRBJ1-3; D gene ambiguous. Germline V CDR1 and CDR2: LGHNA, YNFKEQ. The V gene lost 4 bases and the J gene lost 3 bases, with 13 bases spanning the gap. This CDR3 contains 15 residues. For the CDR3, the DNA is TGTGCCAGCAGCCTAGCCAGGTCGGGTGGAAACACCATATATTTT. As protein: CASSLARSGGNTIYF.

This clone appeared a few times. The J gene is TRBJ2-3, the V gene TRBV30; D is ambiguous. V lost 0 bases and J 13 bases, leaving 20 bases between the germline ends. The CDR3 has 14 amino acids. Germline loops: CDR1 GTSNPN, CDR2 SVGIG (reference sequence). The CDR3 sequence is CAWSVPPATLVEYF. CDR3 coding DNA: TGTGCCTGGAGTGTTCCCCCCGCGACATTAGTTGAGTATTTT.